Detailed here is one T cell receptor beta chain. What it recognizes is unknown. These data come from a study of cytomegalovirus exposure and HLA in healthy donors. The overall study: The approximately 110 validation repertoires, a later analysis reported, used the same platform as the approximately 700 first-cohort repertoires. Overall study results and limits: Most TCR sequences proved rare, with some public TCRs found in many donors. The investigators catalogued 150 to 200 TCR beta chains as cytomegalovirus-associated. TCR clusters originating in the first cohort tended to co-occur in the roughly 120 validation repertoires, according to a later analysis.

This CDR3 comprises 12 residues. Germline CDR1 SEHNR, CDR2 FQNEAQ (reference sequence). Trimming left V 2 bases short and J 8 bases short, with 9 bases between. Libraries were prepared by immunoSEQ multiplex PCR; TCRdb keeps only in-frame clonotypes and omits some of them. The sample yields approximately 140,000 clones, about 86% seen once. This chain joins TRBV7-9 and TRBJ1-1; the D gene is possibly TRBD1 (5 bases). This clonotype originated in a woman aged 18-29 years in good health and CMV-seropositive. Sequenced input: PBMCs. CDR3 residues: CASSLQQVEAFF. CDR3 coding DNA: TGTGCCAGCAGCTTACAACAGGTAGAAGCTTTCTTT.